Presented here are 8 T cell receptor beta chains from one specimen sequenced in a study of response to subunit inactivated influenza vaccine (dated by TCRdb to between 2018 and 2020). Library method: RT-PCR. The data were produced on an Illumina HiSeq 2500. TCRdb handled the public reads itself, with Q25 trimming in fastp and clone calling in MiXCR, and kept productive beta chains. Rows with one shared CDR3 protein collapse into an entry with the most common genes and DNA. The sample table holds around 750,000 distinct CDR3 sequences, of which about 20% were seen once. The ten most abundant clones make up more than 8.5% of the sample. Sequenced material: PBMCs from blood, taken more than 4 days after vaccination. Receptor source: a man between 45 and 60 years old who received an inactivated influenza vaccine. Donor details come from another sample of the same person, matched by shared clones.

The chain couples TRBV5-1 to TRBJ1-1, with D maybe TRBD1 (6 bases). Trimming stripped 8 bases from V and 8 bases from J, with 16 bases between. This CDR3 is built from 12 residues. Germline loops: CDR1 SGHRS, CDR2 YFSETQ. In nucleotides, the CDR3 is TGCGCCAGAAGCGAAACCGGGACAGAAGCTTTCTTT. Amino acid sequence: CARSETGTEAFF.

This chain links TRBV9 with TRBJ2-3, with unresolved D. Germline V gene data show CDR1 as SGDLS and CDR2 as YYNGEE. The CDR3 has 15 residues. V lost 4 bases and J lost 5, with 17 bases in between. The CDR3 loop is CASSPRSGQEDTQYF. Written as DNA, the CDR3 is TGTGCCAGCAGCCCCCGAAGTGGGCAAGAAGATACGCAGTATTTT.

A few counts support this clonotype. J is TRBJ2-1 and V is TRBV6-1; tentatively, D is TRBD2 (6 bases). V gave up 3 bases and J gave up 6 bases, with 21 bases separating them. The CDR3 loop spans 17 amino acids. The germline V gene encodes CDR1 MNHNS and CDR2 SASEGT. DNA for the CDR3: TGTGCCAGCAGTGATTCACTCCCGGGAGACAAATTCAATGAGCAGTTCTTC. It translates to CASSDSLPGDKFNEQFF.

This clonotype has a handful of counts. This chain links TRBV21-1 with TRBJ1-3. TRBV21-1 is annotated as a pseudogene. CDR3 length: 16 residues. For the CDR3, the DNA is TGTGCCAGCAGCAAAGAAGACTGTAGCTCTGGAAACACCATATATTTT. It encodes CASSKEDCSSGNTIYF.

The chain employs TRBV4-1 and TRBJ2-1; D is ambiguous. Germline lookup yields CDR1 MGHRA and CDR2 YSYEKL. Trimming left V 3 bases short and J 2 bases short, with 11 bases between. The CDR3 is 15 residues long. DNA for the CDR3: TGCGCCAGCAGCCACCTGGGAACCCCCTACAATGAGCAGTTCTTC. It codes for CASSHLGTPYNEQFF.

This clonotype was recorded once. The J gene is TRBJ2-1, the V gene TRBV20-1; 8 bases align to TRBD2. The ends lost 4 bases at V and 9 bases at J; junction bases unmatched: 11. Germline assignment: CDR1 DFQATT and CDR2 SNEGSKA (reference sequence). This CDR3 comprises 14 residues. The CDR3 protein is CSAKRAGERGEQFF. The DNA of the CDR3 is TGCAGTGCTAAGAGAGCGGGAGAAAGGGGTGAGCAGTTCTTC.

This clonotype has just a few counts. The rearrangement uses TRBV20-1 and TRBJ2-7; TRBD1 agrees at 11 bases. Germline CDR1 reads DFQATT; CDR2 reads SNEGSKA (reference sequence). The CDR3 contains 15 residues. V shed 4 bases, J shed 6 bases, and the junction held 11 bases outside the gene matches. CDR3 sequence: CSATRGGTGGFEQYF. The CDR3 DNA reads TGCAGTGCTACTAGGGGTGGGACAGGGGGGTTCGAGCAGTACTTC.

A few counts support this clonotype. The chain links TRBV12-3 or TRBV12-4 to TRBJ2-1, with a possible D match to TRBD2 (5 bases). The CDR3 has 12 residues. V was pared by 7 bases and J by 8 bases, with 12 bases between. Here the CDR3 DNA reads TGTGCCAGCACCCCGGGGTGGGATGAGCAGTTCTTC. It translates to CASTPGWDEQFF.